This passage covers 25 T cell receptor beta chains from one sample sequenced in a study of shared clonotypes between healthy human individuals (dated by TCRdb to 2019 to 2021). For the CD8 naive samples, CD45RO-negative cells were positively selected for CCR7, yielding a CD45RA+CCR7+ population from which TemRA cells were excluded. Receptor libraries were prepared by the immunoSEQ multiplex PCR assay. Here the immuneACCESS table is served through TCRdb, limited to in-frame sequences with V and J called. Missing clones are a known gap in these copies; in checked studies unresolved V genes cover under half, and the rest lacks a known reason. This sample has around 600,000 clones in its table, and about 95% of those were observed once. The ten largest clones add up to over 0.1% of the sample. The sample was naive CD8+ T cells sorted from blood. In light of the paper, this sample's cell subset or site label describes: CD45RA+CCR7+. The receptors come from a woman aged 25 to 45 in good health.

This chain links TRBV21-1 with TRBJ1-4; the DNA was not compared with TRBD1, the D call given in the table. TRBV21-1 is annotated as a pseudogene. The CDR3 spans 14 residues. The chain's CDR3 is CASSRPRLNEKLFF. CDR3 DNA sequence: TGTGCCAGCTCCAGGCCTCGCCTTAATGAAAAACTGTTTTTT.

The chain has TRBV5-1 and TRBJ2-5; 7 positions agree with TRBD2. The germline V gene has CDR1 SGHRS and CDR2 YFSETQ. V shed 4 bases and J 5 bases; nucleotides not matched to a gene: 14. The CDR3 is 16 amino acids. CDR3 sequence: CASSLNKAGVPETQYF. The CDR3 nucleotides read TGCGCCAGCAGCCTGAATAAGGCGGGAGTTCCGGAGACCCAGTACTTC.

The J gene is TRBJ1-2, the V gene TRBV4-2; no reliable D call. The V and J ends lost 4 bases and 4 bases respectively, with 16 bases between them. The CDR3 has 15 residues. CDR1 LGHNA and CDR2 YNFKEQ come from the germline V gene. The CDR3 here is CASSPRRGDGYGYTF. The CDR3 region has the DNA TGTGCCAGCAGCCCACGTCGGGGAGATGGCTATGGCTACACCTTC.

The rearrangement joins TRBV9 to TRBJ2-2; D not certain. Trimming removed 3 bases at V and 0 bases at J, with 15 bases between. This CDR3 has 17 amino acids. From germline, CDR1 is SGDLS and CDR2 YYNGEE. CDR3 bases: TGTGCCAGCAGCGCCTCCACAGAATCCGCGAACACCGGGGAGCTGTTTTTT. Its protein product is CASSASTESANTGELFF.

The J gene is TRBJ2-7, the V gene TRBV27; 7 bases line up with TRBD2. The CDR3 loop spans 13 amino acids. Germline V gives CDR1 MNHEY, CDR2 SMNVEV (reference sequence). The J segment lost 11 bases and the V segment lost 5 bases, leaving 12 bases of the junction unmatched. CDR3 sequence: CASSADGWGGKYF. DNA for the CDR3: TGTGCCAGCAGTGCCGATGGTTGGGGGGGGAAGTACTTC.

The chain joins TRBV10-3 to TRBJ2-7; 14 bases line up with TRBD2. The CDR3 is 20 residues long. Germline V CDR1 and CDR2: ENHRY, SYGVKD. The V gene end was trimmed by 1 base and the J gene end by 3 bases; junction bases not matched to a gene: 14. DNA for the CDR3: TGTGCCATCAGTGAGTTAGGGACTAGCGGGAGTCCCGACCAACTCTACGAGCAGTACTTC. It translates to CAISELGTSGSPDQLYEQYF.

This sequence joins TRBV19 and TRBJ2-1, with a weak D call TRBD2 (5 bases). Between the trimmed V and J ends, which lost 4 bases and 5 bases, there was a span of 15 bases. There are 15 residues in the CDR3. Germline V CDR1 and CDR2: LNHDA, SQIVND (reference sequence). The CDR3 region has the DNA TGTGCCAGTAGTAGCGCGGCTTGGGGAGACAATGAGCAGTTCTTC. Encoded protein: CASSSAAWGDNEQFF.

Note on this clone: The sample has other DNA sequences that encode this CDR3 too. The chain links TRBV13 to TRBJ2-7; D gene uncertain. The CDR3 length is 11 residues. The germline V and J ends were trimmed by 8 bases and 5 bases, with 10 bases remaining between them. In germline, CDR1 is PRHDT, CDR2 FYEKMQ (reference sequence). CDR3 bases: TGTGCCAGCTCCTTAGACAACGAGCAGTACTTC. Encoded protein: CASSLDNEQYF.

This chain uses TRBV28 with TRBJ2-7, with a weak D call TRBD2 (7 bases). Per the germline V gene, CDR1 is MDHEN and CDR2 is SYDVKM. The V end was cut by 3 bases, the J end by 3 bases, with 18 bases between. This CDR3 has 16 amino acids. CDR3 sequence (DNA): TGTGCCAGCAGTTTGTTTTCAGGGGAGGGCTACTACGAGCAGTACTTC. Protein product: CASSLFSGEGYYEQYF.

The rearrangement links TRBV28 to TRBJ2-3; D gene ambiguous. The CDR3 length is 12 residues. Deletions cut 2 bases from V and 5 bases from J, with 5 bases between. CDR1 and CDR2 from the germline V gene are MDHEN and SYDVKM. CDR3 loop: CASSLLEDTQYF. Written as DNA, the CDR3 is TGTGCCAGCAGTTTACTTGAAGATACGCAGTATTTT.

The chain has TRBV4-2 and TRBJ2-7; D tentatively reads TRBD1 or TRBD2 (5 bases each). V lost 0 bases and J 5 bases, leaving 20 bases between the germline ends. Germline CDR1 reads LGHNA; CDR2 reads YNFKEQ. The CDR3 sequence is 17 residues long. The CDR3: CASSQEDTGTVLDEQYF. CDR3 nucleotide sequence: TGTGCCAGCAGCCAAGAAGACACCGGGACGGTCTTGGACGAGCAGTACTTC.

The V gene is TRBV19, the J gene TRBJ2-3; unclear D gene. Germline lookup yields CDR1 LNHDA and CDR2 SQIVND (reference sequence). This CDR3 spans 13 amino acids. V was cut by 3 bases and J by 6 bases, with 10 bases left in between. CDR3: CASSMAVWDTQYF. The CDR3 DNA sequence: TGTGCCAGTAGTATGGCAGTGTGGGATACGCAGTATTTT.

V gene TRBV7-8 combines with J gene TRBJ2-7; no reliable D call. Germline loops: CDR1 SGHVS, CDR2 FQNEAQ. V lost 1 base and J lost 2, with 12 bases in between. The length of the CDR3 is 15 residues. The CDR3, as DNA: TGTGCCAGCAGCTTAGTGGTAGGCCGGGCCTACGAGCAGTACTTC. Translation: CASSLVVGRAYEQYF.

The chain has TRBV29-1 and TRBJ2-5, with 9 nucleotides matching TRBD1. The end of the DNA aligns better with TRBJ2-7, so the J call may be wrong. CDR1 SQVTM and CDR2 ANQGSEA come from the germline V gene. CDR3 length: 13 amino acids. The CDR3 nucleotides are TGCAGCGCCCGGACAGGGGAGAGCTACGAGCAGTACTTC. Amino acids: CSARTGESYEQYF.

The gene calls are TRBV28 and TRBJ2-7; D perhaps matches TRBD2 (6 bases). V was cut by 6 bases and J by 2 bases, with 11 bases left in between. The germline gives CDR1 MDHEN, CDR2 SYDVKM. CDR3 length: 13 residues. The CDR3 DNA is TGTGCCAGCAGCAACGGCGGGGCCTACGAGCAGTACTTC. As protein: CASSNGGAYEQYF.

This chain joins TRBV9 and TRBJ2-1; D call uncertain. V lost 2 bases and J 7 bases, leaving 13 bases between the germline ends. This CDR3 has 14 residues. Germline values: CDR1 SGDLS, CDR2 YYNGEE. Written as DNA, the CDR3 is TGTGCCAGCAGCGTGGGCCCTGGGGTGAATGAGCAGTTCTTC. Protein: CASSVGPGVNEQFF.

V and J are TRBV9 and TRBJ1-2; 7 bases are a match to TRBD1. This CDR3 region has 15 residues. The germline gives CDR1 SGDLS, CDR2 YYNGEE. With 3 bases clipped from V and 3 bases from J, the junction kept 8 bases outside the gene matches. The CDR3 DNA reads as TGTGCCAGCAGCGGGGTCAGGGGGAGTGACTATGGCTACACCTTC. This translates into CASSGVRGSDYGYTF.

V gene TRBV30 combines with J gene TRBJ2-3; perhaps D is TRBD1 or TRBD2 (6 bases each). The CDR3 totals 12 residues. Germline V gene lookup returns CDR1 GTSNPN and CDR2 SVGIG (reference sequence). V was trimmed by 7 bases and J by 3 bases, leaving 11 bases between them. In DNA, the CDR3 is TGTGCCTTACGAGGGGGGACAGATACGCAGTATTTT. Protein sequence: CALRGGTDTQYF.

This rearrangement joins TRBV6-5 to TRBJ2-7; D not resolved. Per the germline V gene, CDR1 is MNHEY and CDR2 is SVGAGI. The CDR3 runs 15 residues. V lost 2 bases to trimming and J lost 3 bases, with 14 bases between them. CDR3 amino acids: CASSYGQLTIYEQYF. CDR3 sequence (DNA): TGTGCCAGCAGTTACGGGCAGCTAACAATCTACGAGCAGTACTTC.

Concerning this clone itself: Other nucleotide sequences in the sample specify the same CDR3. The CDR3 nucleotides are TGTGCCAGCAGTCCGGGGACTAGCGGGAGAAACGAGCAGTACTTC. It translates to CASSPGTSGRNEQYF. The chain employs TRBV27 and TRBJ2-7, with 14 positions matching TRBD2. The CDR3 totals 15 residues. V shed 5 bases and J 5 bases; nucleotides not matched to a gene: 5. Germline V gene sequence: CDR1 MNHEY, CDR2 SMNVEV (reference sequence).

Only one count was recorded for this clone. The gene calls are TRBV5-1 and TRBJ1-1; no clear D. Germline V gene lookup returns CDR1 SGHRS and CDR2 YFSETQ. CDR3 length: 14 amino acids. Trimming cost V 1 base and J 5 bases, with 12 bases left between them. The CDR3 loop is CASSLSNRETEAFF. The DNA for the CDR3 is TGCGCCAGCAGCTTGAGTAATAGGGAAACTGAAGCTTTCTTT. Full variable domain (missing parts from reference TRBV5-1 and TRBJ1-1): KAGVTQTPRYLIKTRGQQVTLSCSPISGHRSVSWYQQTPGQGLQFLFEYFSETQRNKGNFPGRFSGRQFSNSRSEMNVSTLELGDSALYLCASSLSNRETEAFFGQGTRLTVV.

The genes are TRBV28 and TRBJ2-5; D is ambiguous. Deletions cut 2 bases from V and 11 bases from J, with 15 bases between. The germline gives CDR1 MDHEN, CDR2 SYDVKM. This CDR3 has 13 residues. CDR3 protein: CASSLVTRAEQYF. CDR3 nucleotides: TGTGCCAGCAGTTTAGTCACCCGCGCGGAGCAGTACTTC.

The J gene is TRBJ2-7, the V gene TRBV28; 9 positions match TRBD1. Per the germline V gene, CDR1 is MDHEN and CDR2 is SYDVKM. Germline trimming cut 8 bases from V and 2 bases from J; bases unmatched to any gene: 1. The CDR3 runs 12 residues. The CDR3 nucleotides are TGTGCCAGCCGGGACAGGGCCTACGAGCAGTACTTC. It is translated as CASRDRAYEQYF.

The chain recombines TRBV28 with TRBJ2-7; 12 nucleotides line up with TRBD2. V was clipped by 6 bases and J by 0 bases; unmatched bases: 6. This CDR3 spans 16 amino acids. Germline lookup yields CDR1 MDHEN and CDR2 SYDVKM. CDR3 DNA sequence: TGTGCCAGCAGCGGACTAGCGGGACTAGTCTCCTACGAGCAGTACTTC. Translated, it gives CASSGLAGLVSYEQYF.

This chain links TRBV10-2 with TRBJ2-7; 11 bases fit TRBD2. The CDR3 length is 16 residues. Germline V gene data show CDR1 as WSHSY and CDR2 as SAAADI. Germline trimming cut 0 bases from V and 7 bases from J; bases unmatched to any gene: 8. The CDR3 sequence is CASSESSLAGGGEQYF. The CDR3 DNA reads as TGCGCCAGCAGTGAGTCGTCCCTAGCGGGAGGAGGAGAGCAGTACTTC.